This T cell receptor beta chain emerged from a study of blood T cell repertoires in COVID-19. The wider study: Acute and convalescent COVID-19 samples came from the United States, Italy and Spain. The cDNA or gDNA used as material had been derived from T cells, B-cell-depleted T cells, or PBMCs.

Trimming left V 6 bases short and J 1 base short, with 10 bases between. The CDR3 has 13 residues. Germline V lookup: CDR1 WSHSY, CDR2 SAAADI. Using immunoSEQ multiplex PCR, the repertoire was profiled, and TCRdb retains in-frame clones only, with some absent. The repertoire holds about 150,000 clones, with around 88% as singletons. The receptor comes from a human donor in a cohort sampled during active COVID-19. The rearrangement joins TRBV10-2 to TRBJ2-7; tentatively, D is TRBD2 (6 bases). The sample comprised peripheral blood. The CDR3 sequence: CASSSTRSYEQYF. The CDR3, as DNA: TGCGCCAGCAGCTCGACTAGATCCTACGAGCAGTACTTC.